A single sample gave rise to the 12 T cell receptor beta chains below, sequenced in a study of somatic mutations in cytotoxic T cells in rheumatoid arthritis. Clones were read by immunoSEQ multiplex PCR, and TCRdb kept only the in-frame ones, dropping some. The table records 13,000 to 15,000 clones, around 90% of them present only once. The sequenced sample consisted of CD4+ T cells sorted from blood. Receptor source: a man between 65 and 85 years old with rheumatoid arthritis.

This chain joins TRBV10-3 and TRBJ1-2; tentatively, D is TRBD1 (6 bases). V lost 7 bases and J 8 bases, leaving 17 bases between the germline ends. Per germline, CDR1 ENHRY and CDR2 SYGVKD. The length of the CDR3 is 13 residues. For the CDR3, the DNA is TGTGCCATCACGGCGGCGGGGGCGTACGGCTACACCTTC. Translation gives CAITAAGAYGYTF.

This clone was seen a handful of times. V and J are TRBV28 and TRBJ1-5; D remains ambiguous. Germline V lookup: CDR1 MDHEN, CDR2 SYDVKM. The CDR3 spans 11 residues. Trimming left V 6 bases short and J 5 bases short, with 5 bases between. The CDR3 DNA sequence: TGTGCCAGCAGCACAGATCAGCCCCAGCATTTT. Its translation is CASSTDQPQHF.

This chain links TRBV5-6 with TRBJ2-2, with TRBD2 identical over 8 bases. Germline lookup yields CDR1 SGHDT and CDR2 YYEEEE. V lost 2 bases and J lost 2; bases outside the gene matches: 5. CDR3 length: 16 residues. CDR3 sequence: CASSFRGGANTGELFF. CDR3 DNA: TGTGCCAGCAGCTTCCGGGGGGGCGCCAACACCGGGGAGCTGTTTTTT.

The chain combines TRBV2 with TRBJ1-5, with D perhaps matching TRBD1 (5 bases). This CDR3 is 13 amino acids long. The V and J ends lost 2 bases and 5 bases respectively, with 7 bases between them. The germline V gene has CDR1 SNHLY and CDR2 FYNNEI. Here the CDR3 reads CASSEQGYQPQHF. In nucleotides, the CDR3 is TGTGCCAGCAGTGAACAGGGATATCAGCCCCAGCATTTT.

The J gene is TRBJ2-6, the V gene TRBV5-4; the D gene is possibly TRBD1 (6 bases). The CDR3 loop spans 14 amino acids. Germline V gives CDR1 SGHNT, CDR2 YYREEE (reference sequence). Trimming took 3 bases from V and 8 from J, leaving 12 bases between them. This CDR3 reads CASSSNRGSNVLTF. CDR3 coding DNA: TGTGCCAGCAGCTCTAATAGGGGGTCCAACGTCCTGACTTTC. Supplemented by reference TRBV5-4 and TRBJ2-6, the full variable domain reads ETGVTQSPTHLIKTRGQQVTLRCSSQSGHNTVSWYQQALGQGPQFIFQYYREEENGRGNFPPRFSGLQFPNYSSELNVNALELDDSALYLCASSSNRGSNVLTFGAGSRLTVL.

This rearrangement joins TRBV27 to TRBJ1-6; tentatively, D is TRBD1 (5 bases). V lost 8 bases and J 7 bases, leaving 12 bases between the germline ends. This CDR3 region has 13 residues. In germline, CDR1 is MNHEY, CDR2 SMNVEV (reference sequence). The CDR3 region is CASGRVGNSPLHF. DNA of the CDR3: TGTGCCAGCGGCAGGGTGGGAAATTCACCCCTCCACTTT.

The chain has TRBV7-6 and TRBJ2-3, with D possibly being TRBD1 (6 bases). Germline V gene data show CDR1 as SGHVS and CDR2 as FNYEAQ. V was cut by 5 bases and J by 4 bases, with 19 bases left in between. The length of the CDR3 is 16 residues. DNA for the CDR3: TGTGCCAGCAGCGGATTTGGGCCAGGGGTTCCAGATACGCAGTATTTT. This gives the protein CASSGFGPGVPDTQYF.

A few counts support this clone. The gene calls are TRBV2 and TRBJ1-5; 8 bases match TRBD1. With V trimmed by 5 bases and J by 2 bases, 5 bases remained unmatched. Looked up from germline, CDR1 is SNHLY and CDR2 is FYNNEI. The CDR3 contains 15 residues. The CDR3 region is CASSRDRTGNQPQHF. For the CDR3, the DNA is TGTGCCAGCAGTCGGGACAGGACGGGCAATCAGCCCCAGCATTTT.

The chain links TRBV6-1 to TRBJ2-6; D might be TRBD1 (5 bases). The CDR3 has 15 amino acids. Germline V gene data show CDR1 as MNHNS and CDR2 as SASEGT. V shed 7 bases and J shed 1 base, with 11 bases lying between them. CDR3 sequence: CASNAQGSGANVLTF. CDR3 sequence (DNA): TGTGCCAGCAACGCCCAGGGATCTGGGGCCAACGTCCTGACTTTC.

The V and J genes are TRBV6-5 and TRBJ1-4, with 7 bases fitting TRBD1. J was trimmed by 8 bases and V by 2 bases; bases with no gene match: 8. This CDR3 comprises 15 residues. Germline V gives CDR1 MNHEY, CDR2 SVGAGI. The CDR3 region is CASSYGGTVREKLFF. CDR3 nucleotides: TGTGCCAGCAGTTACGGGGGGACAGTTCGAGAAAAACTGTTTTTT.

V is TRBV7-6 and J is TRBJ1-3; D ambiguous. The germline gives CDR1 SGHVS, CDR2 FNYEAQ. The CDR3 runs 13 residues. Trimming took off 4 bases at V and 2 bases at J, with 6 bases between the two ends. CDR3 protein: CASSSGTGNTIYF. CDR3 coding DNA: TGTGCCAGCAGCTCCGGGACTGGAAACACCATATATTTT.

V gene TRBV5-4 combines with J gene TRBJ1-1; 8 bases map to TRBD1. The germline V gene encodes CDR1 SGHNT and CDR2 YYREEE (reference sequence). This CDR3 has 15 amino acids. The junction had 6 bases not matched to a gene; V was cut back by 4 bases and J by 1 base. The CDR3 sequence is CASSLWDRKNTEAFF. CDR3 DNA sequence: TGTGCCAGCAGCCTCTGGGACAGGAAGAACACTGAAGCTTTCTTT.